This T cell receptor (beta chain) was recovered during a study of T cell responses to AZD1222 COVID-19 vaccine. Method: immunoSEQ multiplex PCR; TCRdb's copy keeps in-frame clones and lacks some. Of about 120,000 clones listed, 92% are singletons. The ends were cut back, 5 bases at V and 0 bases at J, with 20 bases in the middle. From germline, CDR1 is SEHNR and CDR2 FQNEAQ (reference sequence). CDR3 length equals 18 residues. Findings and caveats of the study: Across the whole spike, CD4 TCRs peaked at regions 160-218 and 743-854. The repertoires were collected only after the peak T cell response. Baseline serology detected seropositivity in only five to seven AZD1222 recipients.

This clone was recorded once. Its antigen is not known. This specimen was peripheral blood, taken on day 0 of AZD1222 vaccination. The chain employs TRBV7-9 and TRBJ1-3; no reliable D call. This TCR derives from an adult in good health. The CDR3, as DNA: TGTGCCAGCAGCCAACCCGGTCCCTCGAGTGCCTCTGGAAACACCATATATTTT. Protein: CASSQPGPSSASGNTIYF.